The 18 T cell receptor beta chains listed next were all sequenced from one sample in a study of OX40 agonist ivuxolimab in advanced cancers. TCRdb's table, derived via immunoSEQ multiplex PCR, lists solely in-frame clones and lacks some. The sample holds about 51,000 clones, around nine tenths seen once. This material consisted of CD4+ or CD8+ T cells sorted from blood, taken in a trial of the OX40 agonist ivuxolimab. The receptor set was obtained from an adult with an advanced solid tumor such as melanoma, head and neck, liver or kidney cancer.

V gene TRBV7-2 combines with J gene TRBJ2-7; 8 bases are shared with TRBD1. This CDR3 region has 14 residues. In germline, CDR1 is SGHTA, CDR2 FQGNSA. The V segment lost 1 base and the J segment 1 base; nucleotides outside the gene matches: 0. The CDR3 reads CASSLGTGSYEQYF. In nucleotides, the CDR3 is TGTGCCAGCAGCTTAGGGACAGGGTCCTACGAGCAGTACTTC. Full variable domain (remainder filled in from reference TRBV7-2 and TRBJ2-7): GAGVSQSPSNKVTEKGKDVELRCDPISGHTALYWYRQSLGQGLEFLIYFQGNSAPDKSGLPSDRFSAERTGGSVSTLTIQRTQQEDSAVYLCASSLGTGSYEQYFGPGTRLTVT.

This chain uses TRBV6-1 with TRBJ1-5, with D perhaps TRBD1 (5 bases). Looked up from germline, CDR1 is MNHNS and CDR2 is SASEGT. This CDR3 has 13 amino acids. V was pared by 7 bases and J by 5 bases, with 12 bases between. The CDR3 nucleotides are TGTGCCAGCATGGGGGTTCCGTATCAGCCCCAGCATTTT. Its translation is CASMGVPYQPQHF.

This chain connects TRBV7-8 to TRBJ1-3; D is unresolved. The CDR3 consists of 15 residues. Germline CDR1 reads SGHVS; CDR2 reads FQNEAQ. Deletions cut 4 bases from V and 3 bases from J, with 13 bases between. CDR3 region: CASSSQRFFGNTIYF. The CDR3, as DNA: TGTGCCAGCAGCTCTCAAAGGTTCTTTGGAAACACCATATATTTT.

The rearrangement uses TRBV5-6 and TRBJ1-5; D might be TRBD1 (6 bases). Per the germline V gene, CDR1 is SGHDT and CDR2 is YYEEEE. The length of the CDR3 is 15 residues. Trimming shortened V by 0 bases and J by 0 bases, and 7 bases separated the two germline ends. The CDR3: CASSLGTDSNQPQHF. CDR3 bases: TGTGCCAGCAGCTTGGGGACAGATAGCAATCAGCCCCAGCATTTT.

The rearrangement joins TRBV2 to TRBJ2-7; D is possibly TRBD1 or TRBD2 (5 bases each). The germline gives CDR1 SNHLY, CDR2 FYNNEI. V was pared by 7 bases and J by 0 bases, with 13 bases between. This CDR3 contains 14 residues. DNA of the CDR3: TGTGCCAGCACCCGGGACCTGAGCTCCTACGAGCAGTACTTC. Protein: CASTRDLSSYEQYF.

The V and J genes are TRBV6-1 and TRBJ1-4; D is ambiguous. The CDR3 extends over 13 amino acids. The V gene lost 8 bases and the J gene lost 7 bases, with 14 bases spanning the gap. Germline-derived CDR1 and CDR2 are MNHNS and SASEGT. This CDR3 reads CASREGGSEKLFF. The CDR3 DNA reads as TGTGCCAGCCGCGAGGGAGGAAGTGAAAAACTGTTTTTT.

This chain connects TRBV7-9 to TRBJ1-2; a possible D gene is TRBD1 (5 bases). Trimming took 1 base from V and 8 from J, leaving 8 bases between them. Germline loops: CDR1 SEHNR, CDR2 FQNEAQ (reference sequence). The CDR3 spans 12 residues. CDR3 protein: CASSLETGGYTF. CDR3 DNA sequence: TGTGCCAGCAGCTTAGAAACAGGCGGCTACACCTTC.

This clone was seen just once. This chain joins TRBV27 and TRBJ1-5, with D possibly matching TRBD1 (6 bases). V lost 0 bases and J 6 bases, leaving 15 bases between the germline ends. The CDR3 covers 16 residues. Germline V gene sequence: CDR1 MNHEY, CDR2 SMNVEV (reference sequence). CDR3 amino acids: CASSLSSLRGSQPQHF. CDR3 DNA sequence: TGTGCCAGCAGTTTATCTTCCCTCAGGGGTAGTCAGCCCCAGCATTTT.

In DNA, the CDR3 is TGTGCCAGCAGTCGACAGGGAACAGGGAGAGAGACCCAGTACTTC. This sequence encodes CASSRQGTGRETQYF. The chain has TRBV6-6 and TRBJ2-5, with TRBD1 matching 7 bases. This CDR3 contains 15 residues. Germline V gene data show CDR1 as MNHNY and CDR2 as SVGAGI (reference sequence). Trimming at V came to 5 bases and at J to 4 bases, leaving 10 bases not matched to a gene.

The V call is TRBV6-1, the J call TRBJ1-5; D not resolved. From germline, CDR1 is MNHNS and CDR2 SASEGT. Trimming pared 3 bases from V and 7 bases from J, leaving 4 bases between. There are 11 residues in the CDR3. CDR3 nucleotide sequence: TGTGCCAGCAGTGACGGGCAGCCCCAGCATTTT. Its translation is CASSDGQPQHF.

This sequence joins TRBV6-5 and TRBJ2-7; D uncertain. V was cut by 4 bases and J by 10 bases, with 14 bases left in between. The CDR3 has 12 residues. The V gene's germline CDR1 is MNHEY and CDR2 SVGAGI. For the CDR3, the DNA is TGTGCCAGCAGTTTAGATTCCGGGCGCCAGTACTTC. It is translated as CASSLDSGRQYF.

This rearrangement joins TRBV4-1 to TRBJ1-6; 7 bases line up with TRBD1. V was clipped by 0 bases and J by 11 bases; unmatched bases: 7. Germline V gene lookup returns CDR1 MGHRA and CDR2 YSYEKL. This CDR3 comprises 15 residues. CDR3 residues: CASSQETGRETPLHF. CDR3 coding DNA: TGCGCCAGCAGCCAAGAGACAGGGAGGGAAACACCCCTCCACTTT.

The CDR3 sequence is CASSVDLASSLYF. The CDR3 DNA reads TGTGCCAGCAGCGTGGATTTGGCGTCGTCACTGTACTTC. This rearrangement joins TRBV9 to TRBJ2-7; D is unclear. This CDR3 has 13 amino acids. The V end was cut by 2 bases, the J end by 12 bases, with 18 bases between. Germline values: CDR1 SGDLS, CDR2 YYNGEE.

The chain recombines TRBV6-1 with TRBJ2-5; 7 positions match TRBD2. The germline gives CDR1 MNHNS, CDR2 SASEGT. With V trimmed by 6 bases and J by 6 bases, 7 bases remained unmatched. This CDR3 is built from 13 residues. The CDR3 loop is CASRGGTMKTQYF. The CDR3 DNA sequence: TGTGCCAGCAGGGGGGGGACCATGAAGACCCAGTACTTC.

The V gene is TRBV2, the J gene TRBJ1-5, with D possibly matching TRBD1 (6 bases). V gave up 3 bases and J gave up 0 bases, with 12 bases separating them. The CDR3 consists of 16 residues. Germline V lookup: CDR1 SNHLY, CDR2 FYNNEI. The CDR3 DNA is TGTGCCAGCAGTGAGTGGGGGCTAGGTAGCAATCAGCCCCAGCATTTT. As protein: CASSEWGLGSNQPQHF.

The chain joins TRBV19 to TRBJ2-1; D might be TRBD2 (7 bases). Between the trimmed V and J ends, which lost 6 bases and 8 bases, there was a span of 17 bases. CDR1 and CDR2 from the germline V gene are LNHDA and SQIVND (reference sequence). This CDR3 has 14 amino acids. CDR3 nucleotide sequence: TGTGCCAGTAGCCCCACAGGAGGGGGGGATGAGCAGTTCTTC. Its protein is CASSPTGGGDEQFF.

The chain is built from TRBV5-1 and TRBJ1-4; D perhaps matches TRBD1 (6 bases). The V gene's germline CDR1 is SGHRS and CDR2 YFSETQ. CDR3 length: 13 residues. V lost 2 bases and J lost 6, with 8 bases in between. The CDR3 nucleotides are TGCGCCAGCAGCTTTCACAGGGATGAAAAACTGTTTTTT. Its protein product is CASSFHRDEKLFF.

The chain is built from TRBV11-1 and TRBJ1-1; D call uncertain. Germline lookup yields CDR1 SGHAT and CDR2 FQDESV (reference sequence). V was trimmed by 2 bases and J by 4 bases, leaving 17 bases between them. The CDR3 has 16 residues. The CDR3 sequence is CASSLYLGLVSTEAFF. CDR3 sequence (DNA): TGTGCCAGCAGCTTATATCTTGGGCTGGTTTCCACTGAAGCTTTCTTT.